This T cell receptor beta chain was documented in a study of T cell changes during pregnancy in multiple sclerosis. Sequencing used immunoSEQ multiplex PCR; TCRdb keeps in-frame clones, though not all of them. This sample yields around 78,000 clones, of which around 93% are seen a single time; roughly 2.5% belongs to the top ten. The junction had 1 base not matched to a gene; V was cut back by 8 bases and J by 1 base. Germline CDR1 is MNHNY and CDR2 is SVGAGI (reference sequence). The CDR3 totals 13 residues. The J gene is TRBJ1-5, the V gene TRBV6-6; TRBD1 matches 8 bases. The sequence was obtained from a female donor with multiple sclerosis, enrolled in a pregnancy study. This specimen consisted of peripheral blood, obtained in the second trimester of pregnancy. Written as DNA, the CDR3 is TGTGCCAGCGGACAGGGAAGCAATCAGCCCCAGCATTTT. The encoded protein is CASGQGSNQPQHF.